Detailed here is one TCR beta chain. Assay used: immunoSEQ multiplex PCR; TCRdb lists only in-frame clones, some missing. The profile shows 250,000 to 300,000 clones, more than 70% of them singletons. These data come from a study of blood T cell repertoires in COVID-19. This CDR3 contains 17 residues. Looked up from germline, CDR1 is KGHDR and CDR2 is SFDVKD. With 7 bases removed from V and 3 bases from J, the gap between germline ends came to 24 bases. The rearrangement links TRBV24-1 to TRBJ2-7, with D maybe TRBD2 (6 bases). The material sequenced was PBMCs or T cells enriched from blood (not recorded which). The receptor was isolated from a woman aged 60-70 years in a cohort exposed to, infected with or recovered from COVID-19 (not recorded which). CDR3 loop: CATRGVRAGPPSYEQYF. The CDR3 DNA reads TGTGCCACCAGGGGCGTAAGGGCGGGACCGCCCAGCTACGAGCAGTACTTC.